The sequence of this T cell receptor beta chain was determined in a study of tumor and adjacent non-tumor tissue in lung cancer. Study background: About 4.17 million productive TCRbeta reads were obtained per sample on average. Overall study findings and caveats: Tumor repertoires had a smaller top 100 clone share than normal lung.

The CDR3 is made up of 14 amino acids. The V and J ends lost 9 bases and 14 bases, in that order; junction bases with no gene match: 14. CDR1 and CDR2 from the germline V gene are MNHNY and SVGAGI (reference sequence). The template was RNA from unsorted bulk tissue. The library came from three nested PCR rounds adapted from ARM-PCR protocols. One entry per CDR3 protein, called by TCRdb with MiXCR from the multiplex PCR reads. There are about 90,000 distinct CDR3 sequences in the sample; around two thirds occur only once, and about 16% lies in the top ten. This clonotype was recorded a few times. Its specificity is unknown.

The V and J genes are TRBV6-6 and TRBJ2-2, with 11 bases lining up with TRBD1. What was sequenced was lung tumor tissue. The clonotype was recovered from an older man with non-small cell lung cancer. CDR3 in DNA: TGTGCCAGATCAGGACAGGGGGCATCCGGAGACCTGTTTTTT. Translation gives CARSGQGASGDLFF.